There are a few counts of the clone carrying this T cell receptor beta chain. Its antigen is still unknown. Use of 60 Vbeta and 13 Jbeta primers characterized the PCR. Produced via immunoSEQ multiplex PCR; TCRdb's table is partial and in-frame only. The table includes about 190,000 clones, approximately 80% detected once. This record comes from a study of cytomegalovirus exposure and HLA in healthy donors. Study background: Genotyping showed 70% to 90% of some 400 donors falling in the Caucasian-associated ancestry cluster. Overall study results and limits: A later analysis linked a missense DCLRE1C variant to TCR beta V- and J-gene trimming. Of the V segments, some could not be distinguished, including TRBV6-2 and TRBV6-3, and were excluded.

CDR3 length: 14 amino acids. V lost 1 base and J lost 4; bases outside the gene matches: 2. Per the germline V gene, CDR1 is MNHGY and CDR2 is SVAAGI. J is TRBJ1-1 and V is TRBV6-9, with 8 bases fitting TRBD1. Sample: PBMCs. This sequence was found in a woman between 18 and 29 years old in good health and CMV-seropositive. CDR3 region: CASSYWDRPTEAFF. The CDR3 region has the DNA TGTGCCAGCAGTTATTGGGACAGGCCCACTGAAGCTTTCTTT.